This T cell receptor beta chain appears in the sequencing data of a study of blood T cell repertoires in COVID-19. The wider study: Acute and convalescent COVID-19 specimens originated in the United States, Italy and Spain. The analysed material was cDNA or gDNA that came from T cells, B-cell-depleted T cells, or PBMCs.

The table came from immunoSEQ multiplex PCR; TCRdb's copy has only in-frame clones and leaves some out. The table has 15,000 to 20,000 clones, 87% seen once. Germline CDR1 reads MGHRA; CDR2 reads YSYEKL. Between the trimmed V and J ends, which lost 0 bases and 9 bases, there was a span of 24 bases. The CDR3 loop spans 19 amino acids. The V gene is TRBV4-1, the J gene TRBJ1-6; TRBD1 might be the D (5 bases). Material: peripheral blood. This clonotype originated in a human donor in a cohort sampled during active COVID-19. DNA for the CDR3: TGCGCCAGCAGCCAAGAATCATCCAGGGAAGCTCCTATAAGTTCACCCCTCCACTTT. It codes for CASSQESSREAPISSPLHF.